This section outlines one T cell receptor beta chain sequence together with its context. Its matching antigen is unknown. Researchers ran the PCR with 60 Vbeta and 13 Jbeta primers. TCRdb keeps only in-frame clones here, not all; method: immunoSEQ multiplex PCR. Among 130,000 or so clones, 65% to 80% were seen once, and the ten largest hold around 3.5%. This sample stems from a study of cytomegalovirus exposure and HLA in healthy donors. About the research overall: The approximately 100 million unique TCR beta sequences, from around 200 million T cells, were found by an earlier analysis.

Study-wide points: The study assumed roughly uniform donor sequencing depth for presence/absence analyses.

The CDR3 is 16 amino acids. Germline V gene sequence: CDR1 MDHEN, CDR2 SYDVKM. Trimming left V 5 bases short and J 5 bases short, with 16 bases between. The source material was PBMCs. The sequence was obtained from a man in his thirties or forties in good health and CMV-seronegative. J is TRBJ1-6 and V is TRBV28; D perhaps matches TRBD1 (6 bases). CDR3 amino acids: CASSQTGRGHNSPLHF. The CDR3, as DNA: TGTGCCAGCAGTCAAACAGGGCGCGGGCATAATTCACCCCTCCACTTT.